The clone carrying this T cell receptor (beta chain) qualifies as medium-sized. The data were produced by immunoSEQ multiplex PCR, yet TCRdb's version contains in-frame clones alone and is incomplete. This sample yields 45,000 to 60,000 clones, of which 82% are seen a single time; approximately 3.4% belongs to the top ten. This entry comes from a study of radiotherapy plus CTLA-4 blockade in lung cancer. In the study overall: Patients showed objective responses in about 20% of cases and disease control in just over 30%.

Per the germline V gene, CDR1 is SNHLY and CDR2 is FYNNEI. CDR3 length equals 17 residues. The J segment lost 6 bases and the V segment lost 4 bases, leaving 13 bases of the junction unmatched. The sequencing used peripheral blood, collected from a patient treated with radiotherapy plus ipilimumab. The V call is TRBV2, the J call TRBJ2-3; TRBD2 matches 10 bases. The source is a human donor with non-small cell lung cancer who had stable disease on radiotherapy plus ipilimumab. The CDR3 DNA sequence: TGTGCCAGCAGTGGATTCGGACTAGCGGAAAAGAGGGATACGCAGTATTTT. Its protein is CASSGFGLAEKRDTQYF.